Sequencing of this T cell receptor (beta chain) was carried out in a study of vaccination effects on CD4 cells after COVID-19. Study results and caveats: The study dataset contains few convalescent patients and includes no early post-infection timepoints. Within healthy vaccinees, only 1 of 255 vaccine-induced clones displayed cross-reactivity with common cold coronaviruses. Whether induced by infection or by vaccine, clones showed marked clonal contraction late after vaccination.

Sequencing used immunoSEQ multiplex PCR; TCRdb keeps in-frame clones, though not all of them. The sample lists about 24,000 clones, about 74% occurring once. With respect to this clone: Its antigen is still unknown.

ViraFEST expansion of antigen-specific CD4+ T cells with viral peptide pools preceded sequencing. Once cultured for roughly nine days, the cells underwent separation to obtain CD4+ T cells. Among the vaccine recipients, none had a prior SARS-CoV-2 infection, and nucleocapsid antibodies were negative. IL-2 medium was substituted for half the medium on days 3 and 7. Germline V gene sequence: CDR1 MNHEY, CDR2 SMNVEV (reference sequence). The CDR3 totals 14 residues. The trim removed 7 bases at V and 3 bases at J, leaving 9 bases unmatched. The clonotype originates from a human donor who received a COVID-19 vaccine. This specimen was CD4+ T cells from PBMCs cultured with SARS-CoV-2 spike peptides, taken before COVID-19 vaccination. This rearrangement joins TRBV27 to TRBJ2-7; TRBD1 matches at 7 bases. CDR3 in DNA: TGTGCCAGCACCAACAGGGGAATTAACTACGAGCAGTACTTC. Protein sequence: CASTNRGINYEQYF.